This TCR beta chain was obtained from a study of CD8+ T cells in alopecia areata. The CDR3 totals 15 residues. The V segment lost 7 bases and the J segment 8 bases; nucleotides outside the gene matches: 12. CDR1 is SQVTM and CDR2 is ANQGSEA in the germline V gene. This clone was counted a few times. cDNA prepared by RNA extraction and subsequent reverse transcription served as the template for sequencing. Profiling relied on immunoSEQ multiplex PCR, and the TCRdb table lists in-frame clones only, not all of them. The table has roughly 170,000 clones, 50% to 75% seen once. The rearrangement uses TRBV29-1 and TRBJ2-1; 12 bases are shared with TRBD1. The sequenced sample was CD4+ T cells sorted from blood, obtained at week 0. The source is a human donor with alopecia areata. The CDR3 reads CSAPGTGTGGDEQFF. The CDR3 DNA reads TGCAGCGCTCCCGGCACCGGGACAGGGGGCGATGAGCAGTTCTTC.